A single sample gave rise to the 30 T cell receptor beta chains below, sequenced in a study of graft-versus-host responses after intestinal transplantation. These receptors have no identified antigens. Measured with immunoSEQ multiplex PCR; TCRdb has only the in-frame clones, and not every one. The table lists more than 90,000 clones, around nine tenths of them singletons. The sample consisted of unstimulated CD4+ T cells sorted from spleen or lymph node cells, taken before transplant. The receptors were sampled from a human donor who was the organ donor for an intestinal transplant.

This CDR3 reads CASSLYSSGNTIYF. DNA of the CDR3: TGTGCCAGCAGTTTATACAGCTCTGGAAACACCATATATTTT. The V call is TRBV28, the J call TRBJ1-3; D remains unclear. Germline-derived CDR1 and CDR2 are MDHEN and SYDVKM. V lost 1 base and J 0 bases, leaving 4 bases between the germline ends. The CDR3 loop spans 14 amino acids.

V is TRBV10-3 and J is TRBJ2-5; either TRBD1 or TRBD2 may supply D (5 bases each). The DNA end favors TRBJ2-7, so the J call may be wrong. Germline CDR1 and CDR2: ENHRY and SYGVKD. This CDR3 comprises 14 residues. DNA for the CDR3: TGTGCCATCAGTGCTGTTCCAGGGAGAGACGAGCAGTACTTC. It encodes CAISAVPGRDEQYF.

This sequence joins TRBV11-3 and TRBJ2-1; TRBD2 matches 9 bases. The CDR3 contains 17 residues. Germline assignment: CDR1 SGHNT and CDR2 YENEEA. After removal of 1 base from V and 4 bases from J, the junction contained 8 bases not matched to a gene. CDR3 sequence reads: CASSLGGSGRWYNEQFF. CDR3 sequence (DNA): TGTGCCAGCAGCTTAGGAGGTAGCGGGAGATGGTACAATGAGCAGTTCTTC.

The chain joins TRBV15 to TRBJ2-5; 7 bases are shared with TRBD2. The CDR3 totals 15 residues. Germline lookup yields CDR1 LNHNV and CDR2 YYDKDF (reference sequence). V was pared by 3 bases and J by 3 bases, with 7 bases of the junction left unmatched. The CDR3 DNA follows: TGTGCCACCAGCAGGGGGGGGAGGGCCGAAGAGACCCAGTACTTC. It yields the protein CATSRGGRAEETQYF.

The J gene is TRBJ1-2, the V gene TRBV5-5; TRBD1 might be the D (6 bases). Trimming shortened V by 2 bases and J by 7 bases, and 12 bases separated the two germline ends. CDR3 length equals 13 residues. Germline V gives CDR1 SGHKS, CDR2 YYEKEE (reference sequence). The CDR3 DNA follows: TGTGCCAGCAGCTTAGGGGGGACCGGTGGCTACACCTTC. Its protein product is CASSLGGTGGYTF.

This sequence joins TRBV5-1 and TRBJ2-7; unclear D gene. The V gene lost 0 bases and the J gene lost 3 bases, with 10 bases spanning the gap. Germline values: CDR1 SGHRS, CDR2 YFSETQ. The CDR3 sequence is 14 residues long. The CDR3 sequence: CASSLGSLGYEQYF. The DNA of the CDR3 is TGCGCCAGCAGCTTGGGGTCTCTAGGCTACGAGCAGTACTTC.

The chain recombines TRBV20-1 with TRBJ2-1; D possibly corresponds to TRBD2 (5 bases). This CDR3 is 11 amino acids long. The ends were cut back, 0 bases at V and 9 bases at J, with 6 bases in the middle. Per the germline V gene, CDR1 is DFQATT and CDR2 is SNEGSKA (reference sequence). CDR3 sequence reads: CSARDRGEQFF. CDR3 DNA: TGCAGTGCTAGAGATCGGGGTGAGCAGTTCTTC.

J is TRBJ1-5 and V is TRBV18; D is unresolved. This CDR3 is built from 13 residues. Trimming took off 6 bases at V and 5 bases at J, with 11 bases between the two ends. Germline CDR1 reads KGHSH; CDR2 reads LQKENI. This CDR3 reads CASSMGSYQPQHF. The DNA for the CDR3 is TGTGCCAGCTCCATGGGGAGTTATCAGCCCCAGCATTTT.

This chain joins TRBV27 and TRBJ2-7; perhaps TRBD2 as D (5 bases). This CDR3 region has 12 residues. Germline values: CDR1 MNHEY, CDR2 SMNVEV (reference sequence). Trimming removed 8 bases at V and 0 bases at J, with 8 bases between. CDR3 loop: CASPGGSYEQYF. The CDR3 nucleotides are TGTGCCAGCCCCGGAGGCTCCTACGAGCAGTACTTC.

DNA of the CDR3: TGTGCCAGCAGCTTAGACGTTAGGGGCCACGAGCAGTACTTC. Translating gives CASSLDVRGHEQYF. This sequence joins TRBV7-9 and TRBJ2-7, with D possibly being TRBD1 (5 bases). This CDR3 comprises 14 residues. Germline values: CDR1 SEHNR, CDR2 FQNEAQ (reference sequence). V lost 1 base and J lost 5, with 12 bases in between.

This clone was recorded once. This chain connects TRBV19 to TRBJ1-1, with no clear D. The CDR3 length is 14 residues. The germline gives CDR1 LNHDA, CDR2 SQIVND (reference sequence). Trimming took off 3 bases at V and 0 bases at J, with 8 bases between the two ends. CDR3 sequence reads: CASSIPPMNTEAFF. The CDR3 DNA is TGTGCCAGTAGTATCCCACCCATGAACACTGAAGCTTTCTTT.

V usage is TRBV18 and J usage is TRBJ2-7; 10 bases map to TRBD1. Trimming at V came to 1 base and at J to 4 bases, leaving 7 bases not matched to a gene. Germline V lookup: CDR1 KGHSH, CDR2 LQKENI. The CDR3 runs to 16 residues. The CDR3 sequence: CASSPLMGQGLYEQYF. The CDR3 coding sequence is TGTGCCAGCTCACCACTCATGGGACAGGGGTTATACGAGCAGTACTTC.

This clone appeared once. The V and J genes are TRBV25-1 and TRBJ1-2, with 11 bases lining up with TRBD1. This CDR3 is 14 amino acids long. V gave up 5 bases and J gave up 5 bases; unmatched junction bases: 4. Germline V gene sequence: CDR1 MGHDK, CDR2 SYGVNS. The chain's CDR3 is CASSRTGGPYGYTF. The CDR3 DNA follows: TGTGCCAGCAGTCGGACAGGGGGCCCTTATGGCTACACCTTC.

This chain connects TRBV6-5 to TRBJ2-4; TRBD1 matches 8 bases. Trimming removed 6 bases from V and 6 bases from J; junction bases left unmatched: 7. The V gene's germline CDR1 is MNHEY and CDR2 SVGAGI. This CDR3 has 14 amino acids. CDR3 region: CASSPTGGGNIQYF. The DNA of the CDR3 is TGTGCCAGCAGCCCAACAGGGGGAGGAAACATTCAGTACTTC.

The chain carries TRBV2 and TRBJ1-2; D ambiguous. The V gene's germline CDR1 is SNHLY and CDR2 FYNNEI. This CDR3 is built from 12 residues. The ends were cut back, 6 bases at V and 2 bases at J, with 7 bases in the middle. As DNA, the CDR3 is TGTGCCAGCAGGGATACCAACTATGGCTACACCTTC. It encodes CASRDTNYGYTF.

CDR3 in DNA: TGTGCCAGCAGCCAACTAGCGGGAGAGGAGGAGCAGTACTTC. Protein: CASSQLAGEEEQYF. V and J are TRBV6-5 and TRBJ2-7; 11 bases fit TRBD2. Germline loops: CDR1 MNHEY, CDR2 SVGAGI. This CDR3 has 14 amino acids. V gave up 6 bases and J gave up 7 bases; unmatched junction bases: 8.

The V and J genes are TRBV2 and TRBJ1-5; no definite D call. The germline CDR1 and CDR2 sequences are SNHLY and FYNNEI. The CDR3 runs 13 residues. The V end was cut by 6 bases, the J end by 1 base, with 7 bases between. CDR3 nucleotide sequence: TGTGCCAGCAGCACGGAGAGCAATCAGCCCCAGCATTTT. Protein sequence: CASSTESNQPQHF.

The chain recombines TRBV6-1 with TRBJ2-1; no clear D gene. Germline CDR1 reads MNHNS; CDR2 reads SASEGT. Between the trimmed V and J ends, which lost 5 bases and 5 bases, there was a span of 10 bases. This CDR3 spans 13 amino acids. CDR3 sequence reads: CASSKLRNNEQFF. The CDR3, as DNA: TGTGCCAGCAGTAAACTAAGAAACAATGAGCAGTTCTTC.

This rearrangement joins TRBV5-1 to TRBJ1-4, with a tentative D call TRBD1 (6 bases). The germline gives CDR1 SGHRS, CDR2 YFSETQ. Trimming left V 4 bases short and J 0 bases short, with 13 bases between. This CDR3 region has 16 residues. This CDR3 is CASSPQGGATNEKLFF. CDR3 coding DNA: TGCGCCAGCAGCCCACAGGGAGGGGCAACTAATGAAAAACTGTTTTTT. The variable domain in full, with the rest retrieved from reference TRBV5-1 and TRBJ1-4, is KAGVTQTPRYLIKTRGQQVTLSCSPISGHRSVSWYQQTPGQGLQFLFEYFSETQRNKGNFPGRFSGRQFSNSRSEMNVSTLELGDSALYLCASSPQGGATNEKLFFGSGTQLSVL.

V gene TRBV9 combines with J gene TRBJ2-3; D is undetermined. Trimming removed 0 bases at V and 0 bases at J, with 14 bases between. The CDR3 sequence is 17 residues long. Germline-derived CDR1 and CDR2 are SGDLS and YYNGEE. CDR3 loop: CASSVALPGASTDTQYF. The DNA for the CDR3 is TGTGCCAGCAGCGTAGCTTTACCAGGAGCTAGCACAGATACGCAGTATTTT.

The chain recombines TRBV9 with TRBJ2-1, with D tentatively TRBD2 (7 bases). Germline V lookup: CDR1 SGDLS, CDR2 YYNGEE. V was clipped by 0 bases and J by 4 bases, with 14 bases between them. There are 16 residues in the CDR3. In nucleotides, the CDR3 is TGTGCCAGCAGCGTAGGGGGGCTAGCGGTTTACAATGAGCAGTTCTTC. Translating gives CASSVGGLAVYNEQFF.

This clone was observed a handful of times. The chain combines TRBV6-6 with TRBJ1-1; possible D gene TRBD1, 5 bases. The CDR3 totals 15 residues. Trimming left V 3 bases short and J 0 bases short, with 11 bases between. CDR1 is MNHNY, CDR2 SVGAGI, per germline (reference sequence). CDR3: CASSYAGIMNTEAFF. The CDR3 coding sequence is TGTGCCAGCAGTTATGCAGGGATCATGAACACTGAAGCTTTCTTT.

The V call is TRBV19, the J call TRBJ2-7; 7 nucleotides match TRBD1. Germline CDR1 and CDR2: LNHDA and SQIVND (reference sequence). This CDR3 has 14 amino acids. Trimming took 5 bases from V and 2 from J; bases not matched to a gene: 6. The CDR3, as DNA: TGTGCCAGTAGTTTCCGACAGGGCCCCTACGAGCAGTACTTC. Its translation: CASSFRQGPYEQYF.

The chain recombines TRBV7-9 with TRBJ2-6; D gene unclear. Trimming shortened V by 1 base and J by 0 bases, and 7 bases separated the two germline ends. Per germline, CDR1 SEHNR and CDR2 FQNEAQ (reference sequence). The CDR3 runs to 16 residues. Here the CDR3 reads CASSLGRSSGANVLTF. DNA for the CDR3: TGTGCCAGCAGCTTAGGAAGGAGCTCTGGGGCCAACGTCCTGACTTTC.

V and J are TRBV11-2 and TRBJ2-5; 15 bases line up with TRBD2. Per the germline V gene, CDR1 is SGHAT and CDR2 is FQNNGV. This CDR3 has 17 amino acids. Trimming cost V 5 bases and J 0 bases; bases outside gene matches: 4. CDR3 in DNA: TGTGCCAGCAGCCTAGGACTAGCGGGAGGGTACCAAGAGACCCAGTACTTC. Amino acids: CASSLGLAGGYQETQYF.

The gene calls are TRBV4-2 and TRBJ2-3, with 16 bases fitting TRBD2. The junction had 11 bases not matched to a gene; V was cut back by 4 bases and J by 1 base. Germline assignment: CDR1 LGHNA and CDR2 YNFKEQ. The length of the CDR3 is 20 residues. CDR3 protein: CASSPKLGGTSGRGTDTQYF. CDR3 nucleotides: TGTGCCAGCAGCCCGAAATTGGGGGGGACTAGCGGGAGGGGCACAGATACGCAGTATTTT.

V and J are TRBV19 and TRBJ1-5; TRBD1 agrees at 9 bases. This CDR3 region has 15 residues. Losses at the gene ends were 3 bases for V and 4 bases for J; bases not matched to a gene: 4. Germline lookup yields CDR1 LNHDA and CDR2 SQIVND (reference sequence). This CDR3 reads CASSIWTGENQPQHF. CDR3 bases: TGTGCCAGTAGTATTTGGACAGGGGAGAATCAGCCCCAGCATTTT.

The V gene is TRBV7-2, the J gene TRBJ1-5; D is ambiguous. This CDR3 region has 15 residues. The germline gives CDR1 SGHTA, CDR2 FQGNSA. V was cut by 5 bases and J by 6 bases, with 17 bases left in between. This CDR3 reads CASSRGGSGTQPQHF. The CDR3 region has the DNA TGTGCCAGCAGCCGCGGAGGATCAGGTACTCAGCCCCAGCATTTT.

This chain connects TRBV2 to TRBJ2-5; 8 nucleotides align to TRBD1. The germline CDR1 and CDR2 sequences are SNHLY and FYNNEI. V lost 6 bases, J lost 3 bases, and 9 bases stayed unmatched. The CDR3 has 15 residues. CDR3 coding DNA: TGTGCCAGCAGCAATCTCGGACAGGGTGAAGAGACCCAGTACTTC. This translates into CASSNLGQGEETQYF.

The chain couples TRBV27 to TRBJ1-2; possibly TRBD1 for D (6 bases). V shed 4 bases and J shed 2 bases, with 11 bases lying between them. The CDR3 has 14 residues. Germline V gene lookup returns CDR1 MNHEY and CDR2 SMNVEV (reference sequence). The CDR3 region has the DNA TGTGCCAGCAGTTCAGTCCAGGGGAACTATGGCTACACCTTC. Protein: CASSSVQGNYGYTF.